These 24 T cell receptor beta chains originate from one sample sequenced in a study of blood T cell repertoires in COVID-19. Some clones are missing from TCRdb's copy, which holds only in-frame ones; the method was immunoSEQ multiplex PCR. The table has under 250,000 clones, around 86% seen once; the top ten hold approximately 10%. Sequencing used peripheral blood. The receptors were sampled from a man between 50 and 59 years old with COVID-19, enrolled during active disease.

This chain links TRBV25-1 with TRBJ2-7, with D perhaps matching TRBD2 (6 bases). Trimming removed 1 base from V and 6 bases from J, with 16 bases in between. The CDR3 is 15 residues long. From germline, CDR1 is MGHDK and CDR2 SYGVNS. The CDR3, as DNA: TGTGCCAGCAGTGAATTATGGTCGAGGGGAGGCGAGCAGTACTTC. Its protein product is CASSELWSRGGEQYF.

This rearrangement joins TRBV11-1 to TRBJ2-2; perhaps TRBD2 as D (5 bases). Per the germline V gene, CDR1 is SGHAT and CDR2 is FQDESV (reference sequence). There are 16 residues in the CDR3. The germline V and J ends were trimmed by 5 bases and 2 bases, with 15 bases remaining between them. The CDR3 sequence: CASSPHTGINTGELFF. For the CDR3, the DNA is TGTGCCAGCAGCCCTCACACCGGGATAAACACCGGGGAGCTGTTTTTT.

The gene calls are TRBV6-2 or TRBV6-3 and TRBJ2-1, with a tentative D call TRBD2 (5 bases). Germline values: CDR1 MNHEY, CDR2 SVGEGT. Deletions cut 2 bases from V and 9 bases from J, with 11 bases between. The CDR3 extends over 13 amino acids. The CDR3 region is CASSYPIRGEQFF. CDR3 DNA: TGTGCCAGCAGTTACCCCATCCGGGGTGAGCAGTTCTTC.

The V and J genes are TRBV3-1 (or the pseudogene TRBV3-2) and TRBJ2-5; 10 bases are shared with TRBD2. The CDR3 covers 14 residues. Trimming removed 4 bases from V and 5 bases from J; junction bases left unmatched: 4. Germline values: CDR1 LGHDT, CDR2 YNNKEL (reference sequence). The CDR3 region is CASSPGTSVETQYF. CDR3 nucleotide sequence: TGTGCCAGCAGCCCTGGGACTAGCGTGGAGACCCAGTACTTC.

The chain employs TRBV5-6 and TRBJ2-5, with D perhaps TRBD1 (5 bases). Trimming removed 0 bases from V and 5 bases from J, with 14 bases in between. The germline CDR1 and CDR2 sequences are SGHDT and YYEEEE. CDR3 size: 15 residues. The CDR3 is CASSLVSRDRETQYF. CDR3 DNA sequence: TGTGCCAGCAGCTTGGTATCCAGGGATCGGGAGACCCAGTACTTC.

The J gene is TRBJ2-6, the V gene TRBV11-2, with a possible D match to TRBD1 (6 bases). Trimming removed 4 bases from V and 3 bases from J, with 10 bases in between. There are 15 residues in the CDR3. Germline V gene lookup returns CDR1 SGHAT and CDR2 FQNNGV. The CDR3 DNA sequence: TGTGCCAGCAGCTCAAACAGGGATGGGGCCAACGTCCTGACTTTC. This translates into CASSSNRDGANVLTF.

The chain links TRBV19 to TRBJ2-1; D call uncertain. CDR3 size: 17 residues. Trimming took off 5 bases at V and 0 bases at J, with 17 bases between the two ends. The germline gives CDR1 LNHDA, CDR2 SQIVND (reference sequence). The CDR3 is CASSPLFGGNSYNEQFF. Here the CDR3 DNA reads TGTGCCAGTAGTCCCCTTTTCGGCGGAAACTCCTACAATGAGCAGTTCTTC.

This clone has a handful of counts. The chain uses TRBV4-2 and TRBJ1-1, with a possible D match to TRBD1 (6 bases). The germline CDR1 and CDR2 sequences are LGHNA and YNFKEQ. Trimming shortened V by 4 bases and J by 1 base, and 10 bases separated the two germline ends. The CDR3 runs 14 residues. The CDR3 region has the DNA TGTGCCAGCAGCCCCAGGGGACCGAACACTGAAGCTTTCTTT. This gives the protein CASSPRGPNTEAFF.

The rearrangement uses TRBV7-9 and TRBJ1-4; 9 nucleotides agree with TRBD1. Germline V gene sequence: CDR1 SEHNR, CDR2 FQNEAQ (reference sequence). The CDR3 runs 15 residues. The V gene end was trimmed by 5 bases and the J gene end by 5 bases; junction bases not matched to a gene: 6. CDR3 sequence: CASSTRTGENEKLFF. The CDR3 bases are TGTGCCAGCAGCACTCGGACAGGGGAGAATGAAAAACTGTTTTTT. The full variable domain, completed using reference TRBV7-9 and TRBJ1-4, is DTGVSQNPRHKITKRGQNVTFRCDPISEHNRLYWYRQTLGQGPEFLTYFQNEAQLEKSRLLSDRFSAERPKGSFSTLEIQRTEQGDSAMYLCASSTRTGENEKLFFGSGTQLSVL.

The CDR3: CASSVNRGDEKLFF. The CDR3, as DNA: TGTGCCAGCAGCGTAAACAGGGGCGATGAAAAACTGTTTTTT. The genes are TRBV9 and TRBJ1-4, with 7 bases identical to TRBD1. The V segment lost 1 base and the J segment 6 bases; nucleotides outside the gene matches: 3. There are 14 residues in the CDR3. Per germline, CDR1 SGDLS and CDR2 YYNGEE.

V and J are TRBV6-5 and TRBJ2-5; 9 positions agree with TRBD2. The CDR3 has 14 residues. V was pared by 4 bases and J by 5 bases, with 5 bases of the junction left unmatched. Germline-derived CDR1 and CDR2 are MNHEY and SVGAGI. CDR3 coding DNA: TGTGCCAGCAGTTCGGCTAGCGGGGTTGAGACCCAGTACTTC. Translation gives CASSSASGVETQYF.

V is TRBV15 and J is TRBJ2-6, with 8 bases aligning to TRBD1. The CDR3 totals 18 residues. Trimming cost V 4 bases and J 1 base; bases outside gene matches: 9. The germline gives CDR1 LNHNV, CDR2 YYDKDF (reference sequence). CDR3 in amino acids: CATSKGTGGLSGANVLTF. The CDR3 region has the DNA TGTGCCACCAGCAAAGGGACAGGAGGGCTATCTGGGGCCAACGTCCTGACTTTC.

This clone was counted between two and nine times. This chain uses TRBV28 with TRBJ2-2; D possibly corresponds to TRBD1 (5 bases). This CDR3 is built from 14 residues. With 6 bases removed from V and 7 bases from J, the gap between germline ends came to 15 bases. Germline lookup yields CDR1 MDHEN and CDR2 SYDVKM. The CDR3 sequence: CASSDTGWSGELFF. The CDR3 region has the DNA TGTGCCAGCAGCGATACAGGCTGGAGCGGGGAGCTGTTTTTT.

The chain couples TRBV11-2 to TRBJ1-2; D perhaps matches TRBD1 (6 bases). Deletions cut 4 bases from V and 8 bases from J, with 11 bases between. The CDR3 covers 12 residues. Germline V gene lookup returns CDR1 SGHAT and CDR2 FQNNGV. The CDR3 loop is CASSSTGFGYTF. CDR3 bases: TGTGCCAGCAGCTCCACAGGGTTCGGCTACACCTTC.

The chain links TRBV19 to TRBJ2-7; 7 bases are a match to TRBD1. The length of the CDR3 is 11 residues. Germline lookup yields CDR1 LNHDA and CDR2 SQIVND (reference sequence). The trim removed 7 bases at V and 11 bases at J, leaving 8 bases unmatched. The CDR3 loop reads CASTGWDSEYF. The CDR3 DNA sequence: TGTGCCAGTACGGGCTGGGACAGCGAGTACTTC.

This clone was picked up a small number of times. The rearrangement links TRBV2 to TRBJ2-7, with D possibly TRBD2 on 6 matching bases. The CDR3 is 12 amino acids. Per germline, CDR1 SNHLY and CDR2 FYNNEI. Trimming left V 6 bases short and J 6 bases short, with 12 bases between. The CDR3 reads CASSGTWGEQYF. CDR3 sequence (DNA): TGTGCCAGCAGCGGGACTTGGGGCGAGCAGTACTTC. Supplemented by reference TRBV2 and TRBJ2-7, the full variable domain reads EPEVTQTPSHQVTQMGQEVILRCVPISNHLYFYWYRQILGQKVEFLVSFYNNEISEKSEIFDDQFSVERPDGSNFTLKIRSTKLEDSAMYFCASSGTWGEQYFGPGTRLTVT.

The CDR3 region has the DNA TGTGCCAGCAGCGCCCAACTAGCGGGAGCCTCCGGGGAGCTGTTTTTT. Translated: CASSAQLAGASGELFF. This chain joins TRBV4-2 and TRBJ2-2, with 11 positions matching TRBD2. Germline loops: CDR1 LGHNA, CDR2 YNFKEQ. The V gene end was trimmed by 5 bases and the J gene end by 6 bases; junction bases not matched to a gene: 8. The CDR3 loop spans 16 amino acids.

This clone came up a few times. The rearrangement joins TRBV18 to TRBJ1-1; D possibly corresponds to TRBD1 (5 bases). This CDR3 spans 13 amino acids. Germline CDR1 and CDR2: KGHSH and LQKENI. V dropped 5 bases and J dropped 2 bases, with 9 bases sitting between them. The CDR3 region is CASSTDSNTEAFF. The CDR3 coding sequence is TGTGCCAGCTCAACTGACAGCAACACTGAAGCTTTCTTT.

The chain is built from TRBV28 and TRBJ1-2; no reliable D call. Germline V gene sequence: CDR1 MDHEN, CDR2 SYDVKM. The CDR3 covers 14 residues. With 11 bases removed from V and 1 base from J, the gap between germline ends came to 17 bases. The CDR3 here is CAGSAATFNYGYTF. DNA of the CDR3: TGTGCCGGGTCAGCAGCGACCTTTAACTATGGCTACACCTTC.

The gene calls are TRBV2 and TRBJ1-5; no clear D. Trimming removed 4 bases from V and 1 base from J, with 5 bases in between. Looked up from germline, CDR1 is SNHLY and CDR2 is FYNNEI. The CDR3 is made up of 13 amino acids. The CDR3 bases are TGTGCCAGCAGTGGGGAGAGCAATCAGCCCCAGCATTTT. This sequence encodes CASSGESNQPQHF.

The J gene is TRBJ2-7, the V gene TRBV9; TRBD2 matches 7 bases. With 0 bases clipped from V and 2 bases from J, the junction kept 2 bases outside the gene matches. Germline V lookup: CDR1 SGDLS, CDR2 YYNGEE. This CDR3 has 14 amino acids. CDR3: CASSVASGTYEQYF. CDR3 DNA: TGTGCCAGCAGCGTAGCTAGCGGCACCTACGAGCAGTACTTC.

This chain joins TRBV5-1 and TRBJ1-5; D is unclear. Germline CDR1 is SGHRS and CDR2 is YFSETQ. This CDR3 is 14 amino acids long. The germline V and J ends were trimmed by 0 bases and 5 bases, with 9 bases remaining between them. The CDR3 bases are TGCGCCAGCAGCTTGGCCGGGAGGCATCAGCCCCAGCATTTT. Protein: CASSLAGRHQPQHF.

This sequence joins TRBV7-2 and TRBJ2-1; the match to TRBD1 covers 8 bases. The V gene's germline CDR1 is SGHTA and CDR2 FQGNSA. J lost 6 bases, V lost 3 bases, and 7 bases had no gene match. The CDR3 consists of 15 residues. The CDR3 DNA reads TGTGCCAGCAGCTTCTTACTGACAGGGGTCAATGAGCAGTTCTTC. This gives the protein CASSFLLTGVNEQFF.

This chain joins TRBV5-6 and TRBJ2-1; 11 bases map to TRBD2. V was clipped by 3 bases and J by 4 bases; unmatched bases: 3. This CDR3 contains 15 residues. Germline loops: CDR1 SGHDT, CDR2 YYEEEE. CDR3: CASSWGLAEYNEQFF. The CDR3 region has the DNA TGTGCCAGCAGCTGGGGACTAGCGGAATACAATGAGCAGTTCTTC.